The 17 T cell receptor beta chains reported below all come from one sample, sequenced in a study of T cell responses to AZD1222 COVID-19 vaccine. Using immunoSEQ multiplex PCR, the repertoire was profiled, and TCRdb retains in-frame clones only, with some absent. The table lists about 68,000 clones, about nine tenths of them singletons. This specimen was peripheral blood, taken on day 0 of AZD1222 vaccination. These TCRs come from an adult in good health.

CDR3 loop: CASSELNSGNQPQHF. The DNA of the CDR3 is TGTGCCAGCAGTGAATTAAACAGTGGCAATCAGCCCCAGCATTTT. The J gene is TRBJ1-5, the V gene TRBV6-1, with D unresolved. The V and J ends lost 2 bases and 2 bases respectively, with 10 bases between them. Germline V gene lookup returns CDR1 MNHNS and CDR2 SASEGT. This CDR3 spans 15 amino acids.

A few counts support this clone. CDR3 loop: CASSITPSGSYEQYF. The CDR3 DNA is TGTGCCAGTAGTATAACACCTAGCGGGAGTTACGAGCAGTACTTC. This chain uses TRBV19 with TRBJ2-7; 10 bases map to TRBD2. The CDR3 contains 15 residues. Trimming at V came to 2 bases and at J to 4 bases, leaving 5 bases not matched to a gene. CDR1 is LNHDA and CDR2 is SQIVND in the germline V gene (reference sequence).

The genes are TRBV27 and TRBJ1-1; 7 bases are a match to TRBD1. J lost 0 bases, V lost 6 bases, and 4 bases had no gene match. CDR1 is MNHEY and CDR2 is SMNVEV in the germline V gene (reference sequence). CDR3 length: 14 residues. CDR3 sequence (DNA): TGTGCCAGCAGACGACAGGGCATGAACACTGAAGCTTTCTTT. It is translated as CASRRQGMNTEAFF.

In regard to this clone: Other DNA sequences of this sample code for an identical CDR3. The chain joins TRBV28 to TRBJ1-5, with D unclear. The CDR3 has 13 residues. The V and J ends lost 3 bases and 2 bases respectively, with 5 bases between them. CDR1 is MDHEN and CDR2 is SYDVKM in the germline V gene. In DNA, the CDR3 is TGTGCCAGCAGTTTTGGGCGCAATCAGCCCCAGCATTTT. Translating gives CASSFGRNQPQHF.

This rearrangement joins TRBV30 to TRBJ2-7; D gene uncertain. Germline values: CDR1 GTSNPN, CDR2 SVGIG (reference sequence). CDR3 size: 11 residues. V dropped 5 bases and J dropped 0 bases, with 5 bases sitting between them. CDR3 sequence reads: CAWESSYEQYF. The CDR3 coding sequence is TGTGCCTGGGAATCCTCCTACGAGCAGTACTTC.

The chain links TRBV29-1 to TRBJ2-7, with TRBD1 matching over 9 bases. Germline V lookup: CDR1 SQVTM, CDR2 ANQGSEA. This CDR3 is built from 12 residues. The ends lost 7 bases at V and 2 bases at J; junction bases unmatched: 3. Written as DNA, the CDR3 is TGCAGCGCCGGGACAGGGCCCTACGAGCAGTACTTC. Translating it yields CSAGTGPYEQYF.

The chain is built from TRBV28 and TRBJ1-4; the match to TRBD1 covers 7 bases. This CDR3 is 14 amino acids long. CDR1 is MDHEN and CDR2 is SYDVKM in the germline V gene. V was clipped by 6 bases and J by 8 bases; unmatched bases: 9. CDR3 region: CASRPEGAEEKLFF. CDR3 coding DNA: TGTGCCAGCAGGCCCGAGGGGGCAGAGGAAAAACTGTTTTTT. The whole variable domain, filled in from reference TRBV28 and TRBJ1-4, reads DVKVTQSSRYLVKRTGEKVFLECVQDMDHENMFWYRQDPGLGLRLIYFSYDVKMKEKGDIPEGYSVSREKKERFSLILESASTNQTSMYLCASRPEGAEEKLFFGSGTQLSVL.

In nucleotides, the CDR3 is TGCGCCAGCAGCATCCGGACAGGGGTAGATGGCTACACCTTC. Its translation is CASSIRTGVDGYTF. The rearrangement joins TRBV5-1 to TRBJ1-2, with TRBD1 matching 9 bases. From germline, CDR1 is SGHRS and CDR2 YFSETQ. The CDR3 is 14 residues long. Trimming at V came to 4 bases and at J to 6 bases, leaving 7 bases not matched to a gene.

This clone was observed once. The chain uses TRBV7-6 and TRBJ2-1, with 9 bases aligning to TRBD2. The junction had 10 bases not matched to a gene; V was cut back by 1 base and J by 6 bases. CDR1 SGHVS and CDR2 FNYEAQ come from the germline V gene. This CDR3 region has 17 residues. The CDR3 is CASSLVWAGGPGNEQFF. The CDR3 nucleotides read TGTGCCAGCAGCTTAGTATGGGCGGGAGGGCCCGGCAATGAGCAGTTCTTC.

The chain carries TRBV2 and TRBJ2-1; possible D gene TRBD2, 6 bases. Germline CDR1 reads SNHLY; CDR2 reads FYNNEI. This CDR3 contains 12 residues. Trimming removed 3 bases at V and 12 bases at J, with 12 bases between. Here the CDR3 reads CASSEEQGGQFF. The CDR3 bases are TGTGCCAGCAGTGAGGAGCAGGGAGGGCAGTTCTTC.

The chain recombines TRBV19 with TRBJ1-2, with 8 bases aligning to TRBD1. CDR3 length: 14 amino acids. After removal of 6 bases from V and 4 bases from J, the junction contained 7 bases not matched to a gene. The germline gives CDR1 LNHDA, CDR2 SQIVND (reference sequence). Here the CDR3 reads CASSSQGGTYGYTF. The CDR3 nucleotides read TGTGCCAGTAGCTCACAGGGGGGGACCTATGGCTACACCTTC.

J is TRBJ1-2 and V is TRBV10-1, with D uncertain. This CDR3 comprises 13 residues. Per germline, CDR1 WNHNN and CDR2 SYGVQD (reference sequence). V lost 4 bases and J 4 bases, leaving 10 bases between the germline ends. CDR3 DNA sequence: TGCGCCAGCAGTGCCGCCCGGAGCTATGGCTACACCTTC. It codes for CASSAARSYGYTF.

The chain combines TRBV5-1 with TRBJ1-1; TRBD1 might be the D (6 bases). V was trimmed by 0 bases and J by 4 bases, leaving 10 bases between them. Looked up from germline, CDR1 is SGHRS and CDR2 is YFSETQ. The length of the CDR3 is 14 residues. This CDR3 is CASSLGGPGTEAFF. For the CDR3, the DNA is TGCGCCAGCAGCTTGGGGGGGCCCGGCACTGAAGCTTTCTTT.

This chain connects TRBV3-1 (or the pseudogene TRBV3-2) to TRBJ1-1; D remains ambiguous. The CDR3 extends over 12 amino acids. CDR1 and CDR2 (germline): LGHDT, YNNKEL (reference sequence). V was clipped by 2 bases and J by 5 bases, with 6 bases between them. The CDR3 loop is CASSQLGTEAFF. For the CDR3, the DNA is TGTGCCAGCAGCCAACTGGGTACTGAAGCTTTCTTT.

The chain is built from TRBV6-2 or TRBV6-3 and TRBJ1-6, with D perhaps TRBD1 (6 bases). Germline-derived CDR1 and CDR2 are MNHEY and SVGEGT. The V end was cut by 0 bases, the J end by 8 bases, with 14 bases between. The CDR3 is 16 amino acids. CDR3 bases: TGTGCCAGCAGTTACTCGCCCGGGGGCGCGGATTCACCCCTCCACTTT. Translating gives CASSYSPGGADSPLHF.

CDR3 sequence: CASSEQGAREKLFF. As DNA, the CDR3 is TGTGCCAGCAGTGAACAGGGTGCCCGCGAAAAACTGTTTTTT. The V and J genes are TRBV2 and TRBJ1-4; a weak D match, TRBD1 (5 bases). The CDR3 runs to 14 residues. Trimming took off 2 bases at V and 8 bases at J, with 12 bases between the two ends. Germline lookup yields CDR1 SNHLY and CDR2 FYNNEI.

There are a few counts of this clone. V usage is TRBV3-1 (or the pseudogene TRBV3-2) and J usage is TRBJ2-7; the match to TRBD2 covers 9 bases. The CDR3 covers 17 residues. Trimming at V came to 0 bases and at J to 2 bases, leaving 8 bases not matched to a gene. CDR1 and CDR2 (germline): LGHDT, YNNKEL (reference sequence). CDR3 loop: CASSQDLVVAGAYEQYF. The CDR3 DNA follows: TGTGCCAGCAGCCAAGATCTAGTGGTAGCGGGGGCCTACGAGCAGTACTTC.